These 5 T cell receptor beta chains were sequenced from one sample in a study of T cells in Graves' hyperthyroidism and ophthalmopathy. RNA transcripts provided the source from which TCR beta CDR3 regions were amplified. HTBI primers were used for first-round RT-PCR of the TCR CDR3. TCRdb reanalysed the multiplex PCR reads using MiXCR and keeps one entry per CDR3 protein. Seen here are around 600,000 distinct CDR3 sequences, 14% observed once, and the top ten hold about 6.6%. The sequenced material came from blood. The source is a woman between 18 and 29 years old with Graves' ophthalmopathy.

The genes are TRBV12-3 or TRBV12-4 and TRBJ2-3; no firm D call. The length of the CDR3 is 15 residues. V was clipped by 3 bases and J by 0 bases, with 10 bases between them. The CDR3 sequence: CASSFSAFSTDTQYF. The CDR3 DNA reads as TGTGCCAGCAGTTTCTCTGCCTTTAGCACAGATACGCAGTATTTT.

This clonotype appeared many times. The chain combines TRBV6-1 with TRBJ2-5; D is undetermined. The CDR3 consists of 10 residues. Trimming pared 8 bases from V and 3 bases from J, leaving 4 bases between. Looked up from germline, CDR1 is MNHNS and CDR2 is SASEGT. This chain's CDR3 is CASGEETQYF. CDR3 in DNA: TGTGCCAGCGGAGAAGAGACCCAGTACTTC.

As concerns this clonotype: The junction and the germline gene differ at one end; a read error may be behind it. The chain has TRBV19 and TRBJ1-2, with TRBD1 matching 8 bases. Germline V gene data show CDR1 as LNHDA and CDR2 as SQIVND (reference sequence). This CDR3 region has 15 residues. The CDR3 spells CAGSAQGAANYGYTF. The CDR3, as DNA: TGTGCCGGTAGTGCTCAGGGGGCCGCCAACTATGGCTACACCTTC.

In its sample, this clonotype was seen many times. The chain employs TRBV11-1 and TRBJ2-3; 9 positions agree with TRBD1. V lost 3 bases to trimming and J lost 4 bases; unmatched junction nucleotides: 2. This CDR3 comprises 14 residues. CDR1 is SGHAT and CDR2 is FQDESV in the germline V gene (reference sequence). In DNA form, the CDR3 reads TGTGCCAGCAGCTTTGGGACAGGGCCAGATACGCAGTATTTT. Translating gives CASSFGTGPDTQYF.

Points on this clonotype: The germline gene is not matched at one end of the junction; a read error may be the cause. This chain uses TRBV3-1 with TRBJ2-3; D might be TRBD2 (5 bases). The germline V gene has CDR1 LGHDT and CDR2 YNNKEL (reference sequence). The CDR3 spans 15 residues. The CDR3 DNA sequence: TGTACCAGCAGCCAAGTTAGCTACGGGGCAGATACGCAGTATTTT. This sequence encodes CTSSQVSYGADTQYF.